One sample yielded the 25 T cell receptor beta chains listed below, sequenced in a study of blood T cell repertoires in COVID-19. The method was immunoSEQ multiplex PCR; TCRdb's version includes in-frame clones alone and lacks a portion of them. The repertoire holds 250,000 or so clones, with 70% to 90% as singletons. Sequenced input: peripheral blood. These receptors originate from a man aged 50 or older with acute or convalescent COVID-19.

The V call is TRBV14, the J call TRBJ1-1; perhaps TRBD1 as D (5 bases). This CDR3 has 15 residues. The ends were cut back, 5 bases at V and 0 bases at J, with 13 bases in the middle. Looked up from germline, CDR1 is SGHDN and CDR2 is FVKESK. CDR3 sequence: CASSSQGGVNTEAFF. CDR3 DNA sequence: TGTGCCAGCAGCTCCCAGGGTGGGGTGAACACTGAAGCTTTCTTT.

The chain has TRBV10-3 and TRBJ1-2; D remains unclear. CDR1 and CDR2 from the germline V gene are ENHRY and SYGVKD. The CDR3 covers 11 residues. The V end was cut by 6 bases, the J end by 7 bases, with 9 bases between. The CDR3 DNA reads TGTGCCATCAGCTATACAGCTGGCTACACCTTC. As protein: CAISYTAGYTF.

The V gene is TRBV7-3, the J gene TRBJ1-1; D call uncertain. Trimming cost V 2 bases and J 1 base, with 8 bases left between them. Germline CDR1 SGHTA, CDR2 FQGTGA. The CDR3 totals 14 residues. The CDR3 nucleotides read TGTGCCAGCAGCTTAGGCCGACAGAACACTGAAGCTTTCTTT. This translates into CASSLGRQNTEAFF.

The CDR3 region has the DNA TGTGCCAGCGGATCAGGGGAATACGAGCAGTACTTC. This sequence encodes CASGSGEYEQYF. V usage is TRBV2 and J usage is TRBJ2-7, with a weak D call TRBD1 (6 bases). Germline values: CDR1 SNHLY, CDR2 FYNNEI. The CDR3 contains 12 residues. Trimming pared 8 bases from V and 4 bases from J, leaving 12 bases between.

The chain has TRBV6-5 and TRBJ1-1, with TRBD1 identical over 8 bases. V lost 5 bases to trimming and J lost 5 bases; unmatched junction nucleotides: 4. This CDR3 is 13 amino acids long. Germline values: CDR1 MNHEY, CDR2 SVGAGI. The CDR3 DNA is TGTGCCAGCAGTACACAGGGGGGGACTGAAGCTTTCTTT. It encodes CASSTQGGTEAFF.

The chain employs TRBV19 and TRBJ2-7, with 9 positions matching TRBD1. Per the germline V gene, CDR1 is LNHDA and CDR2 is SQIVND (reference sequence). V lost 3 bases and J lost 9; bases outside the gene matches: 6. The CDR3 has 13 residues. CDR3: CASSIPGQGAQYF. In nucleotides, the CDR3 is TGTGCCAGTAGTATCCCGGGACAGGGTGCGCAGTACTTC.

The chain joins TRBV5-4 to TRBJ1-2; 7 bases align to TRBD1. V was clipped by 0 bases and J by 5 bases; unmatched bases: 7. The CDR3 totals 15 residues. CDR1 and CDR2 (germline): SGHNT, YYREEE (reference sequence). The CDR3 region is CASSLGAGTAYGYTF. CDR3 in DNA: TGTGCCAGCAGCTTGGGGGCCGGGACAGCGTATGGCTACACCTTC.

The V and J genes are TRBV9 and TRBJ2-3; D unresolved. This CDR3 is built from 14 residues. Germline V gives CDR1 SGDLS, CDR2 YYNGEE. V was clipped by 3 bases and J by 5 bases, with 13 bases between them. The CDR3 here is CASSALEAKDTQYF. The CDR3 DNA follows: TGTGCCAGCAGCGCCCTCGAGGCTAAAGATACGCAGTATTTT.

V is TRBV29-1 and J is TRBJ2-1; maybe TRBD2 (5 bases). With 6 bases removed from V and 5 bases from J, the gap between germline ends came to 11 bases. The germline V gene has CDR1 SQVTM and CDR2 ANQGSEA. This CDR3 is 12 amino acids long. The CDR3 spells CSVGVTDNEQFF. The CDR3 bases are TGCAGCGTCGGGGTGACGGACAATGAGCAGTTCTTC.

J is TRBJ2-5 and V is TRBV10-3, with D possibly TRBD2 on 5 matching bases. The germline V and J ends were trimmed by 3 bases and 9 bases, with 20 bases remaining between them. The germline CDR1 and CDR2 sequences are ENHRY and SYGVKD. The CDR3 has 15 residues. CDR3 sequence (DNA): TGTGCCATCAGTGACCCGGGATGGAGGTCTTCGGCCCAGTACTTC. Translating gives CAISDPGWRSSAQYF.

The CDR3 loop is CASSQLDRVNTEAFF. The CDR3 DNA reads TGTGCCAGCAGCCAACTGGACAGGGTCAACACTGAAGCTTTCTTT. This chain connects TRBV3-1 (or the pseudogene TRBV3-2) to TRBJ1-1; 8 bases are a match to TRBD1. The ends lost 2 bases at V and 2 bases at J; junction bases unmatched: 4. The CDR3 has 15 residues. Per germline, CDR1 LGHDT and CDR2 YNNKEL (reference sequence).

The chain couples TRBV3-1 (or the pseudogene TRBV3-2) to TRBJ2-2, with 7 bases aligning to TRBD2. The CDR3 extends over 15 amino acids. The germline gives CDR1 LGHDT, CDR2 YNNKEL (reference sequence). V lost 1 base, J lost 5 bases, and 4 bases stayed unmatched. CDR3 nucleotide sequence: TGTGCCAGCAGCCAAGCGGGGCGGGAGACCGGGGAGCTGTTTTTT. Its protein is CASSQAGRETGELFF.

The rearrangement joins TRBV5-1 to TRBJ2-2; D gene ambiguous. CDR1 and CDR2 from the germline V gene are SGHRS and YFSETQ. The CDR3 extends over 13 amino acids. Trimming removed 4 bases from V and 5 bases from J, with 9 bases in between. CDR3 protein: CASSPGSTGELFF. CDR3 bases: TGCGCCAGCAGCCCCGGTAGTACCGGGGAGCTGTTTTTT.

This clone showed up just a few times. The rearrangement uses TRBV11-2 and TRBJ2-1; 11 nucleotides match TRBD2. The CDR3 length is 18 residues. V lost 0 bases, J lost 3 bases, and 7 bases stayed unmatched. Germline CDR1 SGHAT, CDR2 FQNNGV. CDR3 region: CASSLDGLAGTIYNEQFF. The CDR3 DNA reads TGTGCCAGCAGCTTAGACGGACTAGCGGGCACTATCTACAATGAGCAGTTCTTC.

The chain carries TRBV7-3 and TRBJ2-1; maybe TRBD2 (5 bases). CDR1 SGHTA and CDR2 FQGTGA come from the germline V gene. This CDR3 is 12 amino acids long. Trimming cost V 0 bases and J 13 bases, with 10 bases left between them. In nucleotides, the CDR3 is TGTGCCAGCAGCTTAACTGGGGAGCTTCAGTTCTTC. Protein sequence: CASSLTGELQFF. The whole variable domain, remainder taken from reference TRBV7-3 and TRBJ2-1, is GAGVSQTPSNKVTEKGKYVELRCDPISGHTALYWYRQSLGQGPEFLIYFQGTGAADDSGLPNDRFFAVRPEGSVSTLKIQRTERGDSAVYLCASSLTGELQFFGPGTRLTVL.

The chain uses TRBV30 and TRBJ1-1, with 8 bases identical to TRBD1. Germline V gene data show CDR1 as GTSNPN and CDR2 as SVGIG (reference sequence). The CDR3 runs 16 residues. The junction had 11 bases not matched to a gene; V was cut back by 5 bases and J by 0 bases. The CDR3 nucleotides read TGTGCCTGGGGGAGGCAGGGGGCTGGCATGAACACTGAAGCTTTCTTT. Its protein is CAWGRQGAGMNTEAFF.

V gene TRBV10-3 combines with J gene TRBJ2-6; D might be TRBD1 (7 bases). Trimming cost V 6 bases and J 0 bases, with 18 bases left between them. Germline V gives CDR1 ENHRY, CDR2 SYGVKD. This CDR3 is built from 18 residues. The chain's CDR3 is CAISGGQRASSGANVLTF. The CDR3 DNA reads as TGTGCCATCAGCGGGGGACAGCGGGCGAGCTCTGGGGCCAACGTCCTGACTTTC.

Comment on this clone: One end of the junction is discordant with germline, which a read error may explain. This sequence joins TRBV7-8 and TRBJ2-7; TRBD1 is a possible D gene (6 bases). Germline CDR1 is SGHVS and CDR2 is FQNEAQ. CDR3 length: 13 residues. For the CDR3, the DNA is TGTGCCCGCAGTGCAAGGGGGTTTTACGAGCAGTACTTC. This translates into CARSARGFYEQYF.

This clone is a singleton in its sample. This rearrangement joins TRBV4-1 to TRBJ2-2, with 7 bases fitting TRBD1. Trimming at V came to 4 bases and at J to 0 bases, leaving 5 bases not matched to a gene. CDR1 and CDR2 (germline): MGHRA, YSYEKL. The CDR3 extends over 16 amino acids. The CDR3, as DNA: TGCGCCAGCAGCCCCTGGACAGGAGCGAACACCGGGGAGCTGTTTTTT. Its protein product is CASSPWTGANTGELFF.

J is TRBJ1-3 and V is TRBV9; D is unresolved. Looked up from germline, CDR1 is SGDLS and CDR2 is YYNGEE. The CDR3 covers 17 residues. V was pared by 0 bases and J by 2 bases, with 15 bases between. The CDR3 reads CASSVDSTRRAGNTIYF. The DNA for the CDR3 is TGTGCCAGCAGCGTAGACTCAACCAGGAGGGCTGGAAACACCATATATTTT.

CDR3 coding DNA: TGTGCCAGCAGTTCCCGACAGGGGGTTAAGGGCTACACCTTC. Translating gives CASSSRQGVKGYTF. The chain couples TRBV27 to TRBJ1-2, with 9 positions matching TRBD1. Trimming removed 4 bases from V and 8 bases from J; junction bases left unmatched: 8. The CDR3 runs to 14 residues. Germline values: CDR1 MNHEY, CDR2 SMNVEV (reference sequence).

This clone was seen a few times. The J gene is TRBJ2-3, the V gene TRBV30; D unresolved. This CDR3 has 13 amino acids. Germline loops: CDR1 GTSNPN, CDR2 SVGIG (reference sequence). Trimming shortened V by 0 bases and J by 4 bases, and 8 bases separated the two germline ends. This chain's CDR3 is CAWSVRSADTQYF. The CDR3 region has the DNA TGTGCCTGGAGTGTGAGGAGCGCAGATACGCAGTATTTT.

This sequence joins TRBV2 and TRBJ1-3, with a possible D match to TRBD1 (6 bases). CDR3 length: 14 residues. The V end lost 8 bases, the J end lost 4 bases, and 15 bases lay between the germline ends. CDR1 and CDR2 (germline): SNHLY, FYNNEI. The CDR3 DNA follows: TGTGCCAGCGGTACGGGGGGCGGAGGAAACACCATATATTTT. This encodes CASGTGGGGNTIYF. Combining the CDR3 with reference TRBV2 and TRBJ1-3 gives the whole variable domain EPEVTQTPSHQVTQMGQEVILRCVPISNHLYFYWYRQILGQKVEFLVSFYNNEISEKSEIFDDQFSVERPDGSNFTLKIRSTKLEDSAMYFCASGTGGGGNTIYFGEGSWLTVV.

The chain is built from TRBV6-5 and TRBJ1-6, with D hard to call. The CDR3 runs 14 residues. Deletions cut 4 bases from V and 0 bases from J, with 4 bases between. Germline CDR1 and CDR2: MNHEY and SVGAGI. The CDR3 sequence: CASSSISYNSPLHF. The DNA for the CDR3 is TGTGCCAGCAGTTCTATCTCCTATAATTCACCCCTCCACTTT.

The CDR3 coding sequence is TGCGCCAGCAGGCCCGGGACAGGGTCGTATGGCTACACCTTC. The encoded protein is CASRPGTGSYGYTF. The chain couples TRBV5-1 to TRBJ1-2; 9 bases line up with TRBD1. The CDR3 is made up of 14 amino acids. V lost 5 bases and J lost 5; bases outside the gene matches: 7. The germline V gene has CDR1 SGHRS and CDR2 YFSETQ.